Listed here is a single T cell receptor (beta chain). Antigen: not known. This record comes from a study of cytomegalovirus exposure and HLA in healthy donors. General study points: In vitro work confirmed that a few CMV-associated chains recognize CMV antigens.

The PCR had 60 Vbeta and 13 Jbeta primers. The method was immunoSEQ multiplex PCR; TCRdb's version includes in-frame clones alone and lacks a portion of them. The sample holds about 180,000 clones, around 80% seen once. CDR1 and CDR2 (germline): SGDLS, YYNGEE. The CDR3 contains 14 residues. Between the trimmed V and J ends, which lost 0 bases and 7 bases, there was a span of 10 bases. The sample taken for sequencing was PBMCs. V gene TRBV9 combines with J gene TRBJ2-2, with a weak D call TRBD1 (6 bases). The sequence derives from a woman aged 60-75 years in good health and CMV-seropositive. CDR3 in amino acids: CASSVVAGVGELFF. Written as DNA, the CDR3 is TGTGCCAGCAGCGTAGTAGCAGGGGTCGGGGAGCTGTTTTTT.